Listed here is a single T cell receptor (beta chain). The CDR3 covers 16 residues. Per germline, CDR1 MNHEY and CDR2 SVGEGT. V trimming: 5 bases; J trimming: 0 bases; junction bases outside the gene matches: 6. The data are from a study of blood T cell repertoires in COVID-19. Original handling: Amplified reference gene primers provided the basis for estimating nucleated cell counts. Only in-frame clones appear in the TCRdb table, and some are missing; sequencing was by immunoSEQ multiplex PCR. The V and J calls and clone size come from that table; D and trimming were worked out from the DNA. Of a few hundred thousand clones in the sample, under 90% are singletons; the top ten hold less than 6.5%.

This chain uses TRBV6-2 or TRBV6-3 with TRBJ2-2; TRBD1 matches at 7 bases. The origin of this receptor is an older woman who had recovered from COVID-19. Sequencing used peripheral blood. The CDR3 sequence is CASSGAGTANTGELFF. In nucleotides, the CDR3 is TGTGCCAGCAGTGGGGCCGGGACAGCGAACACCGGGGAGCTGTTTTTT.